This T cell receptor (beta chain) stems from a study of PD-L1 blockade in urothelial cancer. The overall study: Male sex and bladder-origin urothelial cancer characterized about nine tenths of the roughly 29 patients. The study recovered a median of roughly 140,000 T cells per blood sample.

Findings of the study overall: At 3 weeks on treatment, tumor-associated clones expanded more with durable benefit.

Time point meaning: peripheral blood 6 weeks after treatment start. The V gene's germline CDR1 is SGHRS and CDR2 YFSETQ. The V gene lost 0 bases and the J gene lost 3 bases, with 10 bases spanning the gap. The CDR3 sequence is 15 residues long. What went into each PCR as a spike was synthetic TCR analog templates. The data were produced by immunoSEQ multiplex PCR, yet TCRdb's version contains in-frame clones alone and is incomplete. This table has some 51,000 clones, roughly 91% appearing once. On this clone: Its antigen is as yet unknown.

The chain is built from TRBV5-1 and TRBJ2-1; perhaps TRBD2 as D (6 bases). The clonotype comes from a man aged 60 to 75 with urothelial cancer. Here the sequenced sample was PBMCs, taken around atezolizumab (anti-PD-L1) treatment. The CDR3 nucleotides are TGCGCCAGCAGCTTGGGGGTAGCGGTCTACAATGAGCAGTTCTTC. Its protein product is CASSLGVAVYNEQFF.